This T cell receptor (beta chain) stems from a study of CD8 T cells in ankylosing spondylitis. This clonotype was seen many times. Its antigen is as yet unknown. Quantitative 5'-RACE with molecular barcodes generated TCR beta libraries. Each CDR3 protein is one row after TCRdb ran MiXCR on the 5' RACE reads. This sample has fewer than 200,000 distinct CDR3 sequences, with around 16% found just once. V was clipped by 3 bases and J by 3 bases, with 2 bases between them. This CDR3 has 12 amino acids. Notes on the study in general: Significant enrichment of disease-linked clones was reported in matched ankylosing spondylitis synovial fluid. Seemingly distinctive of ankylosing spondylitis blood was a TCR beta motif formed by eight highly homologous variants. Existing reports had already noted some motif variants in reactive arthritis synovial fluid and blood.

The sequence was obtained from a male donor with ankylosing spondylitis or in good health (not recorded which). The chain joins TRBV12-3 or TRBV12-4 to TRBJ2-2; D unclear. The sample taken for sequencing was blood, either unsorted or a sorted T cell fraction (not recorded which). The chain's CDR3 is CASSFYTGELFF. The DNA for the CDR3 is TGTGCCAGCAGTTTTTACACCGGGGAGCTGTTTTTT.